This T cell receptor beta chain was recorded in a study of cytomegalovirus exposure and HLA in healthy donors. This CDR3 contains 14 residues. The V gene's germline CDR1 is ENHRY and CDR2 SYGVKD. The trim removed 4 bases at V and 6 bases at J, leaving 6 bases unmatched. Study results and caveats: As a later analysis revealed, the rate of TCR association differed by HLA locus, with DRB1 most and HLA-C fewest. Reports showed the classifier diagnosing cytomegalovirus status with high specificity and sensitivity. Information on immune exposure was restricted to one variable (CMV serostatus).

A remark on this clone: What it binds is unknown.

The PCR employed 60 Vbeta primers together with 13 Jbeta primers. The repertoire was sequenced with immunoSEQ multiplex PCR; TCRdb's copy has only in-frame clones and lacks some. The data hold about 140,000 clones, with roughly 70% observed a single time. The TCR comes from a middle-aged man in good health and CMV-seronegative. Sequenced input: PBMCs. The gene calls are TRBV10-3 and TRBJ2-3; 8 bases align to TRBD2. CDR3 residues: CAISVLAGVDTQYF. The CDR3 region has the DNA TGTGCCATCAGTGTTCTAGCGGGCGTGGATACGCAGTATTTT.